This T cell receptor (beta chain) originates from a study of cytomegalovirus exposure and HLA in healthy donors. The PCR had 60 Vbeta and 13 Jbeta primers. Using immunoSEQ multiplex PCR, the repertoire was profiled, and TCRdb retains in-frame clones only, with some absent. The data contain about 180,000 clones, around 80% of them seen just once; the ten biggest clones take up 1.1% to 1.5%. Whole-study findings and limits: Relative to equally common others, HLA-associated TCR beta chains showed greater clonal expansion in a later analysis. CMV serostatus alone was available as immune exposure information. Reported findings show TCR beta sequences accurately forecast HLA-A and HLA-B alleles in most subjects.

A note on this clone: The antigen is undetermined.

The sequenced material came from PBMCs. The receptor's source is a girl aged 10 to 17 in good health and CMV-seropositive.

The CDR3 DNA reads TGTGCCAGCAGCTTAGCGAGGACAGCCCTAGCCAAAAACATTCAGTACTTC. It codes for CASSLARTALAKNIQYF. The V and J genes are TRBV11-1 and TRBJ2-4; D is perhaps TRBD1 (6 bases). Deletions cut 0 bases from V and 0 bases from J, with 12 bases between. Germline CDR1 and CDR2: SGHAT and FQDESV (reference sequence). The CDR3 has 17 residues.